This T cell receptor beta chain was obtained from a study of T-cell reconstitution after alpha-beta-depleted transplantation in children. Whole-study findings and limits: Newly produced T cells mostly provided counts and TCRbeta diversity after one year, as hyperexpanded clones declined. There were some patients whose high TCRbeta diversity at day 60 came from surviving recipient T cells and thymic progenitors.

Germline V gene lookup returns CDR1 ENHRY and CDR2 SYGVKD. The CDR3 has 14 residues. V shed 10 bases and J shed 0 bases, with 16 bases lying between them. This clonotype was found many times. Antigen unknown. Unique molecular identifiers were incorporated during preparation of the TCRbeta library. From the PCR reads, TCRdb called clonotypes with MiXCR, one entry per CDR3 protein. The sample includes 350,000 to 500,000 distinct CDR3 sequences, roughly two fifths seen only once; the top ten take under 35%. This sample comprised PBMCs, obtained before TCRalphabeta/CD19-depleted stem cell transplant. This clonotype was sampled from a girl between 2 and 10 years old with aplastic anemia, due to receive a stem cell transplant. The chain joins TRBV10-3 to TRBJ2-7, with D unresolved. CDR3 sequence reads: CATGTAGSSYEQYF. CDR3 DNA sequence: TGTGCCACAGGTACGGCAGGAAGCTCCTACGAGCAGTACTTC.